The 7 T cell receptor beta chains below come from one sample, sequenced in a study of OX40 agonist ivuxolimab in advanced cancers. Assay used: immunoSEQ multiplex PCR; TCRdb lists only in-frame clones, some missing. The sample shows tens of thousands of clones, about 85% of them seen only once. The source material was CD4+ or CD8+ T cells sorted from blood, sampled in a trial of the OX40 agonist ivuxolimab. The receptor set was obtained from an adult with an advanced solid tumor such as melanoma, head and neck, liver or kidney cancer.

The V and J genes are TRBV13 and TRBJ2-5; 12 bases are a match to TRBD2. CDR1 and CDR2 (germline): PRHDT, FYEKMQ (reference sequence). J lost 5 bases, V lost 6 bases, and 7 bases had no gene match. The CDR3 extends over 15 amino acids. CDR3 residues: CASRPRTSGTETQYF. The CDR3 DNA sequence: TGTGCCAGCAGGCCTAGGACTAGCGGGACGGAGACCCAGTACTTC.

This chain joins TRBV27 and TRBJ2-3; the match to TRBD2 covers 7 bases. CDR3 length equals 14 residues. CDR1 is MNHEY, CDR2 SMNVEV, per germline (reference sequence). V gave up 6 bases and J gave up 3 bases; unmatched junction bases: 6. The CDR3 nucleotides read TGTGCCAGCAGGGTGAGACTAGCAACAGATACGCAGTATTTT. Residues: CASRVRLATDTQYF.

The V and J genes are TRBV11-1 and TRBJ1-1; D ambiguous. The CDR3 has 13 amino acids. V gave up 5 bases and J gave up 5 bases, with 12 bases separating them. The germline CDR1 and CDR2 sequences are SGHAT and FQDESV (reference sequence). CDR3 sequence: CASSRGPGTEAFF. The CDR3 nucleotides read TGTGCCAGCAGCCGCGGGCCGGGTACTGAAGCTTTCTTT.

This clone was counted once. V gene TRBV27 combines with J gene TRBJ1-4; maybe TRBD1 (6 bases). Germline assignment: CDR1 MNHEY and CDR2 SMNVEV (reference sequence). CDR3 length equals 14 residues. The V and J ends lost 6 bases and 6 bases respectively, with 14 bases between them. CDR3 loop: CASSEGVGDEKLFF. CDR3 in DNA: TGTGCCAGCAGCGAGGGGGTGGGTGATGAAAAACTGTTTTTT. Combining the CDR3 with reference TRBV27 and TRBJ1-4 gives the whole variable domain EAQVTQNPRYLITVTGKKLTVTCSQNMNHEYMSWYRQDPGLGLRQIYYSMNVEVTDKGDVPEGYKVSRKEKRNFPLILESPSPNQTSLYFCASSEGVGDEKLFFGSGTQLSVL.

The chain joins TRBV5-5 to TRBJ1-5; D not certain. CDR3 length equals 15 residues. Germline lookup yields CDR1 SGHKS and CDR2 YYEKEE (reference sequence). The V and J ends lost 4 bases and 2 bases respectively, with 13 bases between them. In nucleotides, the CDR3 is TGTGCCAGCAGCCTAGGTTCAGGAGGCAATCAGCCCCAGCATTTT. This translates into CASSLGSGGNQPQHF.

The gene calls are TRBV21-1 and TRBJ1-2; whether TRBD1, the table's D call, matches the DNA was not checked. TRBV21-1 is reported as a pseudogene. CDR3 length: 18 residues. CDR3 amino acids: CASSGDRGPKARSYGYTF. The CDR3 DNA is TGTGCCAGCAGCGGGGACAGGGGGCCTAAAGCACGTTCATATGGCTACACCTTC.

This chain connects TRBV28 to TRBJ1-1; no clear D gene. The CDR3 has 12 amino acids. Trimming shortened V by 4 bases and J by 4 bases, and 7 bases separated the two germline ends. Germline assignment: CDR1 MDHEN and CDR2 SYDVKM. This CDR3 reads CASSSTVTEAFF. Written as DNA, the CDR3 is TGTGCCAGCAGTTCCACGGTCACTGAAGCTTTCTTT.